This T cell receptor (beta chain) is drawn from a study of CXCR3-negative and CXCR3-positive naive CD8 T cells. In the study overall: For each library, about 1.5 +/- 0.3 million TRB reads were obtained, some 130 million in total.

Whole-study results and caveats: Each naive subset displayed comparably high diversity, whereas memory CD8+ cells displayed much lower diversity. Compared with CXCR3-negative naive cells, CXCR3-positive naive cells showed more hydrophobic TRB CDR3s.

With regard to this clonotype: What it recognizes is unknown.

Germline V gene lookup returns CDR1 SGHVS and CDR2 FNYEAQ. The CDR3 is 16 amino acids. In preparing the TRB cDNA libraries, 5' RACE with UMI labels was used. After re-calling the 5' RACE reads, TCRdb lists one entry per CDR3 protein, DNA absent. Its table records about 9,600 distinct CDR3 sequences. The rearrangement uses TRBV7-6 and TRBJ2-5; with no DNA, the TCRdb D assignment of TRBD2 cannot be verified. This clonotype originated in a human donor in good health. Some clones in this sample may be carry-over from other donors' samples. The sequencing input was naive CXCR3- CD8+ T cells from blood. Subset here: CD45RO-CCR7+CD27+CD95- naive CD8+ T cells lacking CXCR3 (TNR3-). CDR3 residues: CASSYGSGRRQETQYF.